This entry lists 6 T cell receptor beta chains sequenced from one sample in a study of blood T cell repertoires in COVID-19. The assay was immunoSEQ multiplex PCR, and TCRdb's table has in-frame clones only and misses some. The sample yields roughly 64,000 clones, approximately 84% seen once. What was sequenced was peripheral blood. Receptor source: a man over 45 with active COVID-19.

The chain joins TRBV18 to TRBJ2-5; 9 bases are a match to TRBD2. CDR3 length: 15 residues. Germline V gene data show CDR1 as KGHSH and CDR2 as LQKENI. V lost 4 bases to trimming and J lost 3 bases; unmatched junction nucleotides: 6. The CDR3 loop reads CASSRERGDEETQYF. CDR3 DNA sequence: TGTGCCAGCTCACGAGAGCGGGGGGACGAAGAGACCCAGTACTTC.

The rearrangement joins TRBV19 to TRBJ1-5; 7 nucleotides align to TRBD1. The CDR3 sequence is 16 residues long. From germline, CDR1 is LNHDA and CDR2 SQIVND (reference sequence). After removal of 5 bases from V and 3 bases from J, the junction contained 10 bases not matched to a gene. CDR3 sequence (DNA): TGTGCCAGTAGTGCCCAACGAGGGGGCGACAATCAGCCCCAGCATTTT. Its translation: CASSAQRGGDNQPQHF.

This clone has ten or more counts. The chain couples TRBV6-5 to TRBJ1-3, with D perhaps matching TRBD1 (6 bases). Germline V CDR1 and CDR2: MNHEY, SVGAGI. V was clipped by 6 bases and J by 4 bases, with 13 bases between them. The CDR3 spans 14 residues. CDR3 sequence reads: CASSINREGNTIYF. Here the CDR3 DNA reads TGTGCCAGCAGCATTAACAGGGAGGGAAACACCATATATTTT.

The CDR3 nucleotides are TGTGCCAGCTCACAGGGACTAGCGGGGGGAAATGAGCAGTTCTTC. Translation: CASSQGLAGGNEQFF. This sequence joins TRBV18 and TRBJ2-1, with 15 bases identical to TRBD2. The CDR3 is 15 residues long. Looked up from germline, CDR1 is KGHSH and CDR2 is LQKENI. The ends lost 4 bases at V and 7 bases at J; junction bases unmatched: 2.

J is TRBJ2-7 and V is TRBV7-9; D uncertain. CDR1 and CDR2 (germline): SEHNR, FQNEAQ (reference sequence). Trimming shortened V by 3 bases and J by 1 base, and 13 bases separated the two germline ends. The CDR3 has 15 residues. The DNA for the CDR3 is TGTGCCAGCAGCTTCAGACAAGCCCAATCCTACGAGCAGTACTTC. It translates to CASSFRQAQSYEQYF.

The CDR3 here is CASSLWGQGGNYEQYF. Here the CDR3 DNA reads TGTGCCAGCAGTTTATGGGGACAAGGGGGAAACTACGAGCAGTACTTC. The chain recombines TRBV27 with TRBJ2-7, with D possibly being TRBD1 (6 bases). The CDR3 has 16 amino acids. Trimming stripped 1 base from V and 3 bases from J, with 16 bases between. CDR1 and CDR2 (germline): MNHEY, SMNVEV (reference sequence).